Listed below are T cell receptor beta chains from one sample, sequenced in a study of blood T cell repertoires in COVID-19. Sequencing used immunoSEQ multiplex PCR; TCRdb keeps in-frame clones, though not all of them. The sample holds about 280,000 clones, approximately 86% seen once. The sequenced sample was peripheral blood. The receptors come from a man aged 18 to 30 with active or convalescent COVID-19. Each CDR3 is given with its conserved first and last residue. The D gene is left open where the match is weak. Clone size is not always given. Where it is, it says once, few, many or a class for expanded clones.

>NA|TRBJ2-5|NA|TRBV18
CASSTEQQETQYF
TGTGCCAGCTCAACAGAGCAACAAGAGACCCAGTACTTC
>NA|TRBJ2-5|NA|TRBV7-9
CASSLVYRGETQYF
TGTGCCAGCAGCTTAGTGTATCGCGGAGAGACCCAGTACTTC
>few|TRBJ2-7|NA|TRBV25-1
CASSERTTGTSPDEQYF
TGTGCCAGCAGTGAACGTACAACAGGTACTTCCCCAGACGAGCAGTACTTC
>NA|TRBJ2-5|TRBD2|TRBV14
CASSQGFSGEQETQYF
TGTGCCAGCAGCCAAGGGTTTAGCGGGGAGCAAGAGACCCAGTACTTC
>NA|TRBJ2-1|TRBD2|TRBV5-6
CASSSTSGGSLKRNEQFF
TGTGCCAGCAGCTCGACTAGCGGGGGGTCACTAAAGCGTAATGAGCAGTTCTTC
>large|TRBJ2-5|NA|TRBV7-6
CASSSGETQYF
TGTGCCAGCAGCTCGGGGGAGACCCAGTACTTC
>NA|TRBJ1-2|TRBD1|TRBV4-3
CASSRTGSYTF
TGCGCCAGCAGCAGGACAGGGAGCTACACCTTC
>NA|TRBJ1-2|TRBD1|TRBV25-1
CASSGQGLGNGYTF
TGTGCCAGCTCGGGACAGGGGTTAGGTAATGGCTACACCTTC
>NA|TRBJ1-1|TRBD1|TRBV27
CAFDPGQKKVDDMNTEAFF
TGTGCCTTTGATCCGGGACAGAAGAAAGTCGATGACATGAACACTGAAGCTTTCTTT
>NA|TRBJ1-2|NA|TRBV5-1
CASSLGGRENYGYTF
TGCGCCAGCAGCTTGGGCGGCAGGGAAAACTATGGCTACACCTTC
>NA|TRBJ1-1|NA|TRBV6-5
CASKLSTEAFF
TGTGCCAGCAAACTGAGCACTGAAGCTTTCTTT
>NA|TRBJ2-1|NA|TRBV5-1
CASSAAGNEQFF
TGCGCCAGCAGCGCGGCTGGCAATGAGCAGTTCTTC
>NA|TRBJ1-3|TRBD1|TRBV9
CASSVEGQGRNTIYF
TGTGCCAGCAGCGTAGAAGGACAGGGAAGAAACACCATATATTTT
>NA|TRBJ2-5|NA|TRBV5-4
CASHREGSGETQYF
TGTGCCAGCCACAGGGAAGGGTCGGGAGAGACCCAGTACTTC
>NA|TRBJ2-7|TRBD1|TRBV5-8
CASSSDRVSYEQYF
TGTGCCAGCAGCAGCGACAGGGTCTCCTACGAGCAGTACTTC
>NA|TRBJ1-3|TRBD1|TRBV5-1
CASSFTGGPQDTIYF
TGCGCCAGCAGCTTTACAGGGGGCCCGCAAGACACCATATATTTT
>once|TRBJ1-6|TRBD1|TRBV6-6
CASSYPGQGTSPLHF
TGTGCCAGCAGTTACCCCGGACAGGGCACTTCACCCCTCCACTTT
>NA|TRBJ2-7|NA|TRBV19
CASSQQGPSSYEQYF
TGTGCCAGTAGTCAACAGGGACCTAGCTCCTACGAGCAGTACTTC
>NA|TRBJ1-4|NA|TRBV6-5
CASRQRTTNEKLFF
TGTGCCAGCAGACAACGTACAACTAATGAAAAACTGTTTTTT
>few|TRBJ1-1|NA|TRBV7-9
CASREVEAFF
TGTGCCAGTCGTGAAGTTGAGGCTTTCTTT
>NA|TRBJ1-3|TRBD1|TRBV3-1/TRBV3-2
CASSQADRGSGNTIYF
TGTGCCAGCAGCCAAGCAGACAGGGGCTCTGGAAACACCATATATTTT
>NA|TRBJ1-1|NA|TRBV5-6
CASSSGSDEAFF
TGTGCCAGCAGCTCCGGGAGCGATGAAGCTTTCTTT
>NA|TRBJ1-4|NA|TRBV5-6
CASSLNSFWAESNEKLFF
TGTGCCAGCAGCTTAAATTCGTTTTGGGCAGAATCTAATGAAAAACTGTTTTTT
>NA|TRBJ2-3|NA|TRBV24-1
CATSATWSTDTQYF
TGTGCCACCAGTGCCACATGGAGCACAGATACGCAGTATTTT
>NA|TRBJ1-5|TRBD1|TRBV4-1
CASSWSPRTGEQPQHF
TGCGCCAGCAGCTGGAGTCCGCGGACAGGGGAACAGCCCCAGCATTTT
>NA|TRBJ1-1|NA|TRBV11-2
CASSLGMGGITNTEAFF
TGTGCCAGCAGCCTAGGTATGGGGGGGATAACGAACACTGAAGCTTTCTTT
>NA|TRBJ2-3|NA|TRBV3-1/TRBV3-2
CASSQGAYVSNTDTQYF
TGTGCCAGCAGCCAAGGCGCCTACGTTAGTAACACAGATACGCAGTATTTT
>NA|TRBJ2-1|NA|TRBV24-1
CATSDLHNEQFF
TGTGCCACCAGTGATTTGCATAATGAGCAGTTCTTC
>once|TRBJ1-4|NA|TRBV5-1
CASSTGQSNEKLFF
TGCGCCAGCAGCACCGGACAAAGTAATGAAAAACTGTTTTTT
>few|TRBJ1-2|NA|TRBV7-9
CASSLHVDGYTF
TGTGCCAGCAGCTTACACGTAGATGGCTACACCTTC
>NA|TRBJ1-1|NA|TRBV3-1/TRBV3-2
CASSQVGRGAEAFF
TGTGCCAGCAGCCAAGTCGGCAGGGGCGCTGAAGCTTTCTTT
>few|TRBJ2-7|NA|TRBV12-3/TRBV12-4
CASSLGRVREQYF
TGTGCCAGCAGTTTAGGGAGGGTACGGGAGCAGTACTTC